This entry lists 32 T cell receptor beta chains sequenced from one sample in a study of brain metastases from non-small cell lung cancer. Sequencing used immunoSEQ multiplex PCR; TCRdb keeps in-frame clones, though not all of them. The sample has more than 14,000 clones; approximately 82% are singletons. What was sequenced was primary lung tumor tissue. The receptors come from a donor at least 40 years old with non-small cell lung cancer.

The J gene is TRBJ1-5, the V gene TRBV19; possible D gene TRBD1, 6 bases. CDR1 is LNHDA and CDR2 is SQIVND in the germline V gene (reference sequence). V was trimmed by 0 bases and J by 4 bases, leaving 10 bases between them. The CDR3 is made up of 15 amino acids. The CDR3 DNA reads TGTGCCAGTAGTATAGATGGAAGGGGGAATCAGCCCCAGCATTTT. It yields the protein CASSIDGRGNQPQHF. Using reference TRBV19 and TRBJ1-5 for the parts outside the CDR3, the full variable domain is DGGITQSPKYLFRKEGQNVTLSCEQNLNHDAMYWYRQDPGQGLRLIYYSQIVNDFQKGDIAEGYSVSREKKESFPLTVTSAQKNPTAFYLCASSIDGRGNQPQHFGDGTRLSIL.

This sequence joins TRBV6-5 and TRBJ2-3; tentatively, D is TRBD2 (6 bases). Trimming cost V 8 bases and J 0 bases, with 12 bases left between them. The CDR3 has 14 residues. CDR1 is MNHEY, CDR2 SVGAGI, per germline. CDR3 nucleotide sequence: TGTGCCAGCTCTTTCCGGGGGAGCACAGATACGCAGTATTTT. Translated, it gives CASSFRGSTDTQYF.

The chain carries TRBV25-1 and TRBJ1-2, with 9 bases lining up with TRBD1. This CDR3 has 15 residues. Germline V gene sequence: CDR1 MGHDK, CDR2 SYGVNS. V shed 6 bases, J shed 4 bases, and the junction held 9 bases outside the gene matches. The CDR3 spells CASSPGQGRSYGYTF. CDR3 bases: TGTGCCAGCAGCCCGGGACAGGGAAGGAGCTATGGCTACACCTTC.

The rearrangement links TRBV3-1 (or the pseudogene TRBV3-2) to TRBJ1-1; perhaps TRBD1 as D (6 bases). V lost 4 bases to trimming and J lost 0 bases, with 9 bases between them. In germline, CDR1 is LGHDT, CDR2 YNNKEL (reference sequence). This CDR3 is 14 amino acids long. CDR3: CASSLGQMNTEAFF. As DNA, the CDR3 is TGTGCCAGCAGCCTCGGACAGATGAACACTGAAGCTTTCTTT.

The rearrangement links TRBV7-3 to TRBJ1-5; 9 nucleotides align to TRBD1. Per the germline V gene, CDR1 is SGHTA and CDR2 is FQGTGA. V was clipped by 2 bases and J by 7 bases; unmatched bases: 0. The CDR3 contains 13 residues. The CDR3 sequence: CASSLDRGQPQHF. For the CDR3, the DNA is TGTGCCAGCAGCTTAGACAGGGGGCAGCCCCAGCATTTT.

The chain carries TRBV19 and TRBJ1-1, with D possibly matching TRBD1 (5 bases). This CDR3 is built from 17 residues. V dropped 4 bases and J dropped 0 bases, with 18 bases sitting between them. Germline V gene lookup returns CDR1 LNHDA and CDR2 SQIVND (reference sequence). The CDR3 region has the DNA TGTGCCAGTAGTAAATGGAGGAGGGGAACAATGAACACTGAAGCTTTCTTT. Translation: CASSKWRRGTMNTEAFF.

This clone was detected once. The CDR3 is CASSHLDRGPEAFF. In nucleotides, the CDR3 is TGTGCCAGCAGCCACCTGGACAGGGGCCCTGAAGCTTTCTTT. This chain uses TRBV3-1 (or the pseudogene TRBV3-2) with TRBJ1-1; 9 bases agree with TRBD1. This CDR3 has 14 amino acids. Trimming took 3 bases from V and 6 from J; bases not matched to a gene: 5. Germline loops: CDR1 LGHDT, CDR2 YNNKEL (reference sequence).

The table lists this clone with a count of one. CDR3 nucleotides: TGCGCCAGCAGAATGGGGAGGGAACCCTATAATTCACCCCTCCACTTT. It is translated as CASRMGREPYNSPLHF. This chain joins TRBV5-1 and TRBJ1-6; D uncertain. CDR3 size: 16 residues. The germline gives CDR1 SGHRS, CDR2 YFSETQ. V was clipped by 5 bases and J by 2 bases, with 14 bases between them.

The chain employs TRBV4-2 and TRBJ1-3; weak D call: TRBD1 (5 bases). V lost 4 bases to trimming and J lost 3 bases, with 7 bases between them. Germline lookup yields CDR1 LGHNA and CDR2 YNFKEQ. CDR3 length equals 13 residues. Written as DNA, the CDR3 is TGTGCCAGCAGCCGGGGGAGTGGAAACACCATATATTTT. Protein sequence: CASSRGSGNTIYF.

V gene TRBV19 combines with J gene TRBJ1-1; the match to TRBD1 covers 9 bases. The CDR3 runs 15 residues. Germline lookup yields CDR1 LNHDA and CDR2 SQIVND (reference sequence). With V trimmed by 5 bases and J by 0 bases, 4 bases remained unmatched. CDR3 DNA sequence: TGTGCCAGTAGTTCCCGGACAGGGGTGAACACTGAAGCTTTCTTT. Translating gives CASSSRTGVNTEAFF.

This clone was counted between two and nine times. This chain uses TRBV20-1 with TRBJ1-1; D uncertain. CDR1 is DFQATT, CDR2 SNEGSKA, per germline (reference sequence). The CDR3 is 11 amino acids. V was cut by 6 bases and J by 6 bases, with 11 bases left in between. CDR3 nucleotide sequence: TGCAGTGCGCCGGGAGTTGCTGAAGCTTTCTTT. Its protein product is CSAPGVAEAFF.

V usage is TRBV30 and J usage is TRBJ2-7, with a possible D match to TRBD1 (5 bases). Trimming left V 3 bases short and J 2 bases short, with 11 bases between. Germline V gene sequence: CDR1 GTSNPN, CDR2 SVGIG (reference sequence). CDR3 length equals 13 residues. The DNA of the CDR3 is TGTGCCTGGAGCAAGGGGAATCCCTACGAGCAGTACTTC. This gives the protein CAWSKGNPYEQYF.

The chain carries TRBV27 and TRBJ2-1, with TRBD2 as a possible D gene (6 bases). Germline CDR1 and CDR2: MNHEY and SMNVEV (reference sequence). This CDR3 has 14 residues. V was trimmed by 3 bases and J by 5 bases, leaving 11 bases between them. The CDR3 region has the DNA TGTGCCAGCAGTTTCTCGGGACTTAACAATGAGCAGTTCTTC. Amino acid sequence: CASSFSGLNNEQFF.

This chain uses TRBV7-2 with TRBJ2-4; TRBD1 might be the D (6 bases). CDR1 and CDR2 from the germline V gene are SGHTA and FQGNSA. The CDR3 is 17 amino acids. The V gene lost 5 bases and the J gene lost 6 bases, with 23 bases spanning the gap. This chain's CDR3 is CASSGAAGVLMVNIQYF. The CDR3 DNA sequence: TGTGCCAGCAGCGGCGCTGCAGGGGTACTTATGGTAAACATTCAGTACTTC.

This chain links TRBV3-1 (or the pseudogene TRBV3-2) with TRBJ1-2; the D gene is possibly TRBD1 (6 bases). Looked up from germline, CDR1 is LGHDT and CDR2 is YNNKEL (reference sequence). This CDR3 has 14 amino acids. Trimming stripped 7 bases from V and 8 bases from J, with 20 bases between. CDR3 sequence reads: CASTPYAGVEGYTF. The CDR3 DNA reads TGTGCCAGCACCCCCTACGCAGGGGTAGAAGGCTACACCTTC.

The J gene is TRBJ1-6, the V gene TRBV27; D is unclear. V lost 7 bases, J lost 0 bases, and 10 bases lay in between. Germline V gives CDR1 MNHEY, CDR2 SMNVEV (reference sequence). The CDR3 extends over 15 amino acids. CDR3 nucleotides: TGTGCCAGCACCCGCCGAAGCTCCTATAATTCACCCCTCCACTTT. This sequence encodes CASTRRSSYNSPLHF.

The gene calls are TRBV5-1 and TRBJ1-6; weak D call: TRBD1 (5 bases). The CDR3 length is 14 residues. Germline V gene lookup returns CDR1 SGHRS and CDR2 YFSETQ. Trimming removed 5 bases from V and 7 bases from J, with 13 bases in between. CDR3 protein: CASSEGAGNSPLHF. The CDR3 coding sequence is TGCGCCAGCAGTGAAGGGGCAGGGAATTCACCCCTCCACTTT.

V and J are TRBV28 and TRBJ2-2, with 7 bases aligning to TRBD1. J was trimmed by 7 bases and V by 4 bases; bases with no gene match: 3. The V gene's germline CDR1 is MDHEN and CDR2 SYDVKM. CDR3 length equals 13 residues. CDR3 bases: TGTGCCAGCAGTTCCGGACAGGTCGGGGAGCTGTTTTTT. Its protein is CASSSGQVGELFF.

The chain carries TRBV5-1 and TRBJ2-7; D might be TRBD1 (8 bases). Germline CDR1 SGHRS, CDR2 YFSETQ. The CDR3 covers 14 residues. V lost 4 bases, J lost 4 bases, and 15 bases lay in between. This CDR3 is CASSVGQGGYEQYF. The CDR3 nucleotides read TGCGCCAGCAGCGTAGGACAGGGAGGGTACGAGCAGTACTTC.

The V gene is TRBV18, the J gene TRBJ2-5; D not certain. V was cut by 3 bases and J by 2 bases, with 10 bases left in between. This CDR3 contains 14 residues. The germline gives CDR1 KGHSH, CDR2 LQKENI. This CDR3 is CASSPRNEQETQYF. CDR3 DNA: TGTGCCAGCTCACCGCGAAACGAGCAAGAGACCCAGTACTTC.

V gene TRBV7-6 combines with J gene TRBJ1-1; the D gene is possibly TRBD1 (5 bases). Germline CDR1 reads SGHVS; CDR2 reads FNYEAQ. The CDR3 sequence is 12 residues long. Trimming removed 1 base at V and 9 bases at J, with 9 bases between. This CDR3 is CASSLGGDQAFF. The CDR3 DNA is TGTGCCAGCAGCTTAGGAGGGGACCAAGCTTTCTTT.

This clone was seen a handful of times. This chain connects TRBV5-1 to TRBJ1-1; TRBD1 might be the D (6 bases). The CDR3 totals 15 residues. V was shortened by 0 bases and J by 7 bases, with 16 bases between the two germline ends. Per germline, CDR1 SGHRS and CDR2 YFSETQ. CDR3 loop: CASSLALGGRDEAFF. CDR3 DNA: TGCGCCAGCAGCTTGGCCCTAGGGGGGCGCGATGAAGCTTTCTTT.

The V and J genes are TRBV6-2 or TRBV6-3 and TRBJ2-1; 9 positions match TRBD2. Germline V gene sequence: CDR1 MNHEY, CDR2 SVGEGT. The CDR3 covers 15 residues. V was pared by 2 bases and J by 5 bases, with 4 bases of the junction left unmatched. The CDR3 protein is CASSYAGGNHNEQFF. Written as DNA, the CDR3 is TGTGCCAGCAGTTACGCGGGGGGGAACCACAATGAGCAGTTCTTC.

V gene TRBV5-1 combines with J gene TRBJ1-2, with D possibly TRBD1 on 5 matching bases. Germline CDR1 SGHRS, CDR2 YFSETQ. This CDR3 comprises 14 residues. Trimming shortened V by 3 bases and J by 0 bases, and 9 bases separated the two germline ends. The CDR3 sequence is CASSWDGPNYGYTF. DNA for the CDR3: TGCGCCAGCAGCTGGGACGGCCCTAACTATGGCTACACCTTC.

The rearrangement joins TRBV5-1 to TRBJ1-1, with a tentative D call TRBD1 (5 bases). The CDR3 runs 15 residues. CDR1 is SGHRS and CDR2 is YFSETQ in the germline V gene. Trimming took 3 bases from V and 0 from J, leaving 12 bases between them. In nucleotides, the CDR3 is TGCGCCAGCAGCTCTCGACAGAGGTTGAACACTGAAGCTTTCTTT. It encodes CASSSRQRLNTEAFF.

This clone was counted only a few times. The chain's CDR3 is CASSLASENTEAFF. The CDR3 DNA sequence: TGTGCCAGCTCACTGGCTAGCGAGAACACTGAAGCTTTCTTT. V is TRBV18 and J is TRBJ1-1; D is undetermined. The CDR3 contains 14 residues. V was pared by 4 bases and J by 1 base, with 10 bases between. Germline loops: CDR1 KGHSH, CDR2 LQKENI.

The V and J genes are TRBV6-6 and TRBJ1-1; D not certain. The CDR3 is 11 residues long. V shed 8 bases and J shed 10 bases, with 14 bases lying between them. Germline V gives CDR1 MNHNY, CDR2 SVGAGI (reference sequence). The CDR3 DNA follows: TGTGCCAGCCCCGGGGTGCGGGGAGCTTTCTTT. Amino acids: CASPGVRGAFF.

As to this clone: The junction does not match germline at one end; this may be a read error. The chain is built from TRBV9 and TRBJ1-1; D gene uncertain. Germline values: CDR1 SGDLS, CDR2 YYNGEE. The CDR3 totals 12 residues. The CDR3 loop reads CASSSQATEAFF. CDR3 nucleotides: TGTGCCAGCAGCTCCCAGGCCACTGAAGCTTTTTTT.

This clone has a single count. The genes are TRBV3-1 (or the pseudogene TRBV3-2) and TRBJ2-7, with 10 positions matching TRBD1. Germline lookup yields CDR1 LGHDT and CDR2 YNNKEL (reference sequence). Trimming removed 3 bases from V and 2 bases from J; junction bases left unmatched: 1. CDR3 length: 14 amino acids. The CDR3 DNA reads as TGTGCCAGCAGCCAGGACAGGGGGGCCTACGAGCAGTACTTC. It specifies CASSQDRGAYEQYF.

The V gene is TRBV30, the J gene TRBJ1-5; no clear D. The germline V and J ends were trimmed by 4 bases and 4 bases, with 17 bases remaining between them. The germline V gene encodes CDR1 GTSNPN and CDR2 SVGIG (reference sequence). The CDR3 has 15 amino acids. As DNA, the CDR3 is TGTGCCTGGAAAGGCACCAATAACCCAAATCAGCCCCAGCATTTT. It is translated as CAWKGTNNPNQPQHF.

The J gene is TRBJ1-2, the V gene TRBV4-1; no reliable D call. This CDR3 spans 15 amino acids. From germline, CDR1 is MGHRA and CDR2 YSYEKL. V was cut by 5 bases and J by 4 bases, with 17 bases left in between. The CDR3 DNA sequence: TGCGCCAGCAGCTACTGGTCTCGAGATTGCTATGGCTACACCTTC. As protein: CASSYWSRDCYGYTF.

In DNA, the CDR3 is TGTGCCAGCAGACAAACAGGGGGAGCAGATACGCAGTATTTT. Protein: CASRQTGGADTQYF. The chain employs TRBV6-5 and TRBJ2-3; 8 nucleotides line up with TRBD1. There are 14 residues in the CDR3. Germline lookup yields CDR1 MNHEY and CDR2 SVGAGI. Losses at the gene ends were 6 bases for V and 4 bases for J; bases not matched to a gene: 6.